These 15 T cell receptor beta chains were all obtained from the same sample, sequenced in a study of post-analysis software for immune sequencing data. General study points: Patients showed TRBV5-6, TRBV5-1 and TRBV20-1 among a handful of TRBV segments more frequent than in controls.

These TCRs are of unknown antigen specificity. TCR beta cDNA libraries had unique molecular identifiers. TCRdb itself ran the PCR reads through MiXCR, one entry per CDR3 protein. The sample includes hundreds of thousands of distinct CDR3 sequences, about 27% of them seen just once. The source material was blood. These receptors all stem from a girl between 5 and 17 years old with multiple sclerosis.

The chain employs TRBV4-3 and TRBJ1-6; D unresolved. Germline CDR1 and CDR2: LGHNA and YSLEER. Trimming shortened V by 0 bases and J by 9 bases, and 9 bases separated the two germline ends. The CDR3 is made up of 14 amino acids. The CDR3: CASSQDGISSPLHF. The CDR3 DNA is TGCGCCAGCAGCCAAGATGGGATAAGTTCACCCCTCCACTTT.

This sequence joins TRBV9 and TRBJ2-3, with D uncertain. CDR3 length: 17 amino acids. Trimming removed 3 bases at V and 2 bases at J, with 19 bases between. Germline V gene sequence: CDR1 SGDLS, CDR2 YYNGEE. The CDR3 region is CASSGIRATAPTDTQYF. CDR3 sequence (DNA): TGTGCCAGCAGCGGAATCCGGGCCACAGCCCCCACAGATACGCAGTATTTT.

The chain carries TRBV4-3 and TRBJ1-1; D ambiguous. The CDR3 extends over 14 amino acids. Trimming shortened V by 4 bases and J by 6 bases, and 15 bases separated the two germline ends. Germline V gene lookup returns CDR1 LGHNA and CDR2 YSLEER. Here the CDR3 DNA reads TGCGCCAGCAGCCCGAGATCCCCCAGCCCTGAAGCTTTCTTT. Residues: CASSPRSPSPEAFF.

In this sample, this clonotype turned up once. The gene calls are TRBV2 and TRBJ2-3; D unresolved. Germline values: CDR1 SNHLY, CDR2 FYNNEI. The CDR3 consists of 14 residues. V dropped 7 bases and J dropped 2 bases, with 13 bases sitting between them. Here the CDR3 reads CASILDTDTDTQYF. The CDR3 DNA reads as TGTGCCAGCATCCTAGACACAGACACAGATACGCAGTATTTT.

This clonotype was counted only a few times. The chain is built from TRBV6-5 and TRBJ2-1; TRBD2 matches 14 bases. The ends lost 0 bases at V and 12 bases at J; junction bases unmatched: 1. Per the germline V gene, CDR1 is MNHEY and CDR2 is SVGAGI. This CDR3 region has 14 residues. DNA for the CDR3: TGTGCCAGCAGTTACTCGACTAGCGGGGGGGCGCAGTTCTTC. As protein: CASSYSTSGGAQFF.

Here the CDR3 reads CSVMNTDLTNTEAFF. The CDR3 DNA sequence: TGCAGCGTTATGAATACGGACCTGACGAACACTGAAGCTTTCTTT. The genes are TRBV29-1 and TRBJ1-1; no clear D gene. Germline CDR1 reads SQVTM; CDR2 reads ANQGSEA. V was shortened by 5 bases and J by 1 base, with 17 bases between the two germline ends. The CDR3 has 15 amino acids.

This clonotype showed up just once. The chain recombines TRBV6-2 or TRBV6-3 with TRBJ1-6; the match to TRBD1 covers 8 bases. This CDR3 has 17 amino acids. Germline CDR1 is MNHEY and CDR2 is SVGEGT. Trimming took 1 base from V and 9 from J; bases not matched to a gene: 11. As DNA, the CDR3 is TGTGCCAGCAGTTACTTCGATTGGGACAGGCCGGTTTCACCCCTCCACTTT. Its protein is CASSYFDWDRPVSPLHF.

This clonotype was seen repeatedly, ten times or more. This chain connects TRBV20-1 to TRBJ2-3, with no clear D. The V gene lost 3 bases and the J gene lost 11 bases, with 12 bases spanning the gap. Germline V gene data show CDR1 as DFQATT and CDR2 as SNEGSKA (reference sequence). The CDR3 consists of 11 residues. Here the CDR3 DNA reads TGCAGTGCTAGGGTCGCCCAGAAGCAGTATTTT. Its protein product is CSARVAQKQYF.

J is TRBJ2-5 and V is TRBV28, with TRBD2 matching over 10 bases. Trimming took 7 bases from V and 11 from J; bases not matched to a gene: 19. This CDR3 is 16 amino acids long. Germline assignment: CDR1 MDHEN and CDR2 SYDVKM. The CDR3 spells CASTSPGLARFNEQYF. The CDR3 region has the DNA TGTGCCAGCACCTCTCCGGGACTAGCGAGATTCAATGAGCAGTACTTC.

This chain links TRBV7-2 with TRBJ1-4, with 7 bases identical to TRBD1. With V trimmed by 1 base and J by 7 bases, 9 bases remained unmatched. CDR1 SGHTA and CDR2 FQGNSA come from the germline V gene. CDR3 size: 16 residues. The CDR3 region has the DNA TGTGCCAGCAGCTTAGAGGGGGCCAGGATCGGTGAAAAACTGTTTTTT. It yields the protein CASSLEGARIGEKLFF.

This chain connects TRBV10-1 to TRBJ2-2, with a weak D call TRBD2 (6 bases). The CDR3 consists of 15 residues. V lost 2 bases and J lost 1, with 8 bases in between. The V gene's germline CDR1 is WNHNN and CDR2 SYGVQD (reference sequence). The CDR3 reads CASSELGGNTGELFF. CDR3 nucleotide sequence: TGCGCCAGCAGTGAGCTGGGAGGGAACACCGGGGAGCTGTTTTTT.

This clonotype came up a few times. The chain employs TRBV5-8 and TRBJ1-5; tentative D call: TRBD1 (5 bases). V lost 1 base and J 8 bases, leaving 16 bases between the germline ends. The CDR3 extends over 15 amino acids. CDR1 is SGHTS and CDR2 is YDEGEE in the germline V gene. The CDR3 is CASSLKGDRLKPQHF. In DNA form, the CDR3 reads TGTGCCAGCAGCTTGAAAGGGGACCGGTTGAAGCCCCAGCATTTT.

V and J are TRBV10-3 and TRBJ2-3; tentatively, D is TRBD2 (6 bases). Trimming took off 0 bases at V and 4 bases at J, with 23 bases between the two ends. Germline loops: CDR1 ENHRY, CDR2 SYGVKD. CDR3 length: 19 amino acids. For the CDR3, the DNA is TGTGCCATCAGTGAGTCTCAGAGCGGTGTTAGCGGCCACGCAGATACGCAGTATTTT. Residues: CAISESQSGVSGHADTQYF.

The chain combines TRBV7-9 with TRBJ1-4, with D uncertain. Germline CDR1 is SEHNR and CDR2 is FQNEAQ (reference sequence). The CDR3 contains 12 residues. V was pared by 4 bases and J by 8 bases, with 8 bases between. The CDR3 is CASSSGPEKLFF. CDR3 nucleotides: TGTGCCAGCAGCTCTGGCCCGGAAAAACTGTTTTTT. The whole variable domain, filled in from reference TRBV7-9 and TRBJ1-4, reads DTGVSQNPRHKITKRGQNVTFRCDPISEHNRLYWYRQTLGQGPEFLTYFQNEAQLEKSRLLSDRFSAERPKGSFSTLEIQRTEQGDSAMYLCASSSGPEKLFFGSGTQLSVL.

This chain connects TRBV6-5 to TRBJ2-1; no definite D call. Germline CDR1 is MNHEY and CDR2 is SVGAGI. The CDR3 has 14 residues. Trimming removed 2 bases from V and 9 bases from J, with 14 bases in between. This CDR3 reads CASSYVAGAGEQFF. CDR3 in DNA: TGTGCCAGCAGTTACGTCGCAGGAGCCGGTGAGCAGTTCTTC.